This is a list of T cell receptor beta chains from one sample in a study of Ad26.COV2.S vaccination and SARS-CoV-2 variants. Generated by immunoSEQ multiplex PCR, the TCRdb table keeps only in-frame clones and is missing some. The sample yields a few hundred thousand clones, 90% seen once. Sequencing used peripheral blood, obtained in a trial of Ad26.COV2.S vaccine versus placebo. These receptors all come from a person between 18 and 60 years old who received the Ad26.COV2.S COVID-19 vaccine or a placebo. CDR3s include the opening cysteine and the closing phenylalanine or tryptophan. Fields, in order: D gene, J gene, clone size, V gene, CDR3 DNA, CDR3 protein. The D gene is left open where the match is weak. Clone size is not always given. Where it is, it says once, few, many or a class for expanded clones.

D: -; J: TRBJ2-2; size: -; V: TRBV28; DNA: TGTGCCAGCAGGTGGGCGGGTTCGAACACCGGGGAGCTGTTTTTT; CDR3: CASRWAGSNTGELFF
D: -; J: TRBJ1-5; size: few; V: TRBV4-2; DNA: TGTGCCAGCAGCCAAGAGGCGGGCCTCCCCCAGCATTTT; CDR3: CASSQEAGLPQHF
D: -; J: TRBJ2-7; size: -; V: TRBV28; DNA: TGTGCCAGCAGTCCACCCTTGCTAACCCCCTACGAGCAGTACTTC; CDR3: CASSPPLLTPYEQYF
D: -; J: TRBJ1-1; size: -; V: TRBV28; DNA: TGTGCCAGCAGTTTCGGACCGAACACTGAAGCTTTCTTT; CDR3: CASSFGPNTEAFF
D: TRBD1; J: TRBJ1-5; size: -; V: TRBV18; DNA: TGTGCCAGCTCACCTCAGACAGGGGGAGGCAATCAGCCCCAGCATTTT; CDR3: CASSPQTGGGNQPQHF
D: -; J: TRBJ1-2; size: -; V: TRBV5-5; DNA: TGTGCCAGCAGCGTTCTTCAGGGTCTGGATGGCTACACCTTC; CDR3: CASSVLQGLDGYTF
D: TRBD2; J: TRBJ2-7; size: -; V: TRBV3-1/TRBV3-2; DNA: TGTGCCAGCAGCCAAGATAGCCTAGCGGGAGGGCCGCTGGATGAGCAGTACTTC; CDR3: CASSQDSLAGGPLDEQYF
D: TRBD1; J: TRBJ2-3; size: -; V: TRBV7-9; DNA: TGTGCCAGCAGCGTCGACAGGGACACAGATACGCAGTATTTT; CDR3: CASSVDRDTDTQYF
D: -; J: TRBJ2-5; size: -; V: TRBV21-1; DNA: TGTGCCAGCAGTGTCAGGGGGAGTTTGGAGACCCAGTACTTC; CDR3: CASSVRGSLETQYF
D: -; J: TRBJ1-3; size: -; V: TRBV30; DNA: TGTGCCTGGAGTGTTCGGCAGGTTCGTTCCAATGGGGACACCATATATTTT; CDR3: CAWSVRQVRSNGDTIYF
D: -; J: TRBJ1-5; size: -; V: TRBV27; DNA: TGTGCCAGCAGTTTACAGTGGGGGGCGAGCAATCAGCCCCAGCATTTT; CDR3: CASSLQWGASNQPQHF
D: -; J: TRBJ1-1; size: -; V: TRBV19; DNA: TGTGCCTGTTCTCACCAATTGAACACTGAAGCTTTCTTT; CDR3: CACSHQLNTEAFF
D: TRBD1; J: TRBJ2-3; size: once; V: TRBV24-1; DNA: TGTGCCACCAGTGAGACCGGGACAGGGCAAGATACGCAGTATTTT; CDR3: CATSETGTGQDTQYF
D: TRBD1; J: TRBJ2-7; size: -; V: TRBV5-1; DNA: TGCGCCAGCAGCTTGGTCGGGACAGCCTACGAGCAGTACTTC; CDR3: CASSLVGTAYEQYF
D: -; J: TRBJ1-2; size: -; V: TRBV2; DNA: TGTGCCAGCAGTGAAGCGGGTCCCTTC; CDR3: CASSEAGPF
D: -; J: TRBJ1-2; size: -; V: TRBV30; DNA: TGTGCCTGGAGCATAGACAGTAACTATGGCTACACCTTC; CDR3: CAWSIDSNYGYTF
D: -; J: TRBJ2-6; size: -; V: TRBV10-2; DNA: TGCGCCAGCAGGAGGACGGCAATCTCTGGGGCCAACGTCCTGACTTTC; CDR3: CASRRTAISGANVLTF
D: TRBD2; J: TRBJ2-5; size: -; V: TRBV5-4; DNA: TGTGCCAGCAGCTCCCCTAGCGGACGGAGGGAGACCCAGTACTTC; CDR3: CASSSPSGRRETQYF
D: -; J: TRBJ2-7; size: -; V: TRBV5-4; DNA: TGTGCCAGCAGCCCCCGGGACTCCTACGAGCAGTACTTC; CDR3: CASSPRDSYEQYF
D: -; J: TRBJ2-5; size: -; V: TRBV28; DNA: TGTGCCAGCAGTTTAGGGCTTCAGCGAGAGACCCAGTACTTC; CDR3: CASSLGLQRETQYF
D: -; J: TRBJ1-2; size: -; V: TRBV28; DNA: TGTGCCAGCAGTTTGCTAGGTTCTAACTATGGCTACACCTTC; CDR3: CASSLLGSNYGYTF
D: -; J: TRBJ2-7; size: few; V: TRBV11-1; DNA: TGTGCCAGCAGCTCCCTGGCAGGCCGTGGGGAGCAGTACTTC; CDR3: CASSSLAGRGEQYF
D: TRBD2; J: TRBJ2-7; size: once; V: TRBV28; DNA: TGTGCCAGCAGCTCCGGGAGTAGCGGGAGATACGAGCAGTACTTC; CDR3: CASSSGSSGRYEQYF
D: -; J: TRBJ2-2; size: few; V: TRBV29-1; DNA: TGCAGCGTTGAATGGGTGGGAGTAAGCACCGGGGAGCTGTTTTTT; CDR3: CSVEWVGVSTGELFF
D: TRBD1; J: TRBJ2-7; size: -; V: TRBV5-5; DNA: TGTGCCAGCAGCCCCCGAGGGACAGGGGCCTACGAGCAGTACTTC; CDR3: CASSPRGTGAYEQYF
D: TRBD1; J: TRBJ2-7; size: -; V: TRBV3-1/TRBV3-2; DNA: TGTGCCAGCAGCCGACGACAGGGTGGATGGCAGTACTTC; CDR3: CASSRRQGGWQYF
D: -; J: TRBJ2-7; size: -; V: TRBV7-9; DNA: TGTGCCAGCAGCTCCAAAGGGCCGGTGGAGCAGTACTTC; CDR3: CASSSKGPVEQYF
D: TRBD2; J: TRBJ2-1; size: -; V: TRBV9; DNA: TGTGCCAGCCCCAAATGGGGGAGGGACGAGCAGTTCTTC; CDR3: CASPKWGRDEQFF
D: TRBD2; J: TRBJ2-5; size: once; V: TRBV2; DNA: TGTGCCAGCCTCGGGACTAGCGAACAGACCCAGTACTTC; CDR3: CASLGTSEQTQYF
D: TRBD1; J: TRBJ2-7; size: -; V: TRBV7-2; DNA: TGTGCCAGCAGCTTCGGGACAGGCCACCGGGAGCAGTACTTC; CDR3: CASSFGTGHREQYF
D: -; J: TRBJ1-3; size: -; V: TRBV28; DNA: TGTGCCAGCAGTCTCCCAGGCTCCGCGGGAAACACCATATATTTT; CDR3: CASSLPGSAGNTIYF
D: -; J: TRBJ2-4; size: -; V: TRBV29-1; DNA: TGCAGCGTTACAAAGGGTTCCGAAAACATTCAGTACTTC; CDR3: CSVTKGSENIQYF
D: TRBD1; J: TRBJ1-4; size: -; V: TRBV27; DNA: TGTGCCAGCAGTCAGATAGGCGGACAGGGGGGTGAAAAACTGTTTTTT; CDR3: CASSQIGGQGGEKLFF
D: TRBD1; J: TRBJ2-3; size: few; V: TRBV6-1; DNA: TGTGCCAGCAGTGAAGCCCACGGGACAGGTCCCACAGATACGCAGTATTTT; CDR3: CASSEAHGTGPTDTQYF
D: -; J: TRBJ1-4; size: -; V: TRBV19; DNA: TGTGCCAGTAGTATTACTAGGGTAACTAATGAAAAACTGTTTTTT; CDR3: CASSITRVTNEKLFF
D: -; J: TRBJ2-2; size: -; V: TRBV11-2; DNA: TGTGCCAGCAGCTCCTTGTCACGGGAGTTCGCCGGGGAGCTGTTTTTT; CDR3: CASSSLSREFAGELFF
D: TRBD1; J: TRBJ2-1; size: -; V: TRBV7-9; DNA: TGTGCCAGCAGCTCCCCCGGACAGGTTAATAATGAGCAGTTCTTC; CDR3: CASSSPGQVNNEQFF
D: -; J: TRBJ2-3; size: once; V: TRBV15; DNA: TGTGCCACCAGCAGAGAGGGAGTTAACACAGATACGCAGTATTTT; CDR3: CATSREGVNTDTQYF
D: -; J: TRBJ1-6; size: few; V: TRBV7-8; DNA: TGTGCCAGCAGCCTCAGGGCGAGCTCCTATAATTCACCCCTCCACTTT; CDR3: CASSLRASSYNSPLHF
D: -; J: TRBJ2-5; size: -; V: TRBV7-2; DNA: TGTGCCAGCAGCCGGCTCCCAGAGACCCAGTACTTC; CDR3: CASSRLPETQYF
D: TRBD1; J: TRBJ2-2; size: -; V: TRBV30; DNA: TGTGCCTGGACCCCTTCAGGGGGCTCCGGGGAGCTGTTTTTT; CDR3: CAWTPSGGSGELFF
D: TRBD2; J: TRBJ2-2; size: -; V: TRBV29-1; DNA: TGCAGCGTTGAACGGGCTAGCGGGGCGAACACCGGGGAGCTGTTTTTT; CDR3: CSVERASGANTGELFF
D: -; J: TRBJ1-5; size: -; V: TRBV2; DNA: TGTGCCAGCAGTGAACCAATACAAGACCAACAGGAAAGCAATCAGCCCCAGCATTTT; CDR3: CASSEPIQDQQESNQPQHF
D: -; J: TRBJ2-1; size: once; V: TRBV12-3/TRBV12-4; DNA: TGTGCCAGCAATACGGGACTTTACAATGAGCAGTTCTTC; CDR3: CASNTGLYNEQFF
D: -; J: TRBJ1-2; size: -; V: TRBV27; DNA: TGTGCCAGCAGCCCGACGGGTAACTATGGCTACACCTTC; CDR3: CASSPTGNYGYTF